These 24 T cell receptor beta chains were sequenced from one sample in a study of blood T cells in healthy people across ages. Alongside a J-beta primer mix, a sample-barcoded 5' primer served in a second PCR lasting roughly 6 to 12 cycles. Using its own MiXCR run on the 5' RACE reads, TCRdb lists one record per CDR3 protein. Of about 680,000 distinct CDR3 sequences listed, 49% were seen once; the top ten hold around a third. Sample: blood. The receptors stem from an older woman in good health.

The rearrangement uses TRBV7-8 and TRBJ2-7; no reliable D call. The CDR3 totals 16 residues. Trimming left V 1 base short and J 0 bases short, with 13 bases between. CDR1 is SGHVS and CDR2 is FQNEAQ in the germline V gene. CDR3 region: CASSLVGGGYSYEQYF. The CDR3 nucleotides are TGTGCCAGCAGCTTAGTTGGTGGCGGATACTCCTACGAGCAGTACTTC. The entire variable domain, with the rest obtained from reference TRBV7-8 and TRBJ2-7, is as follows: GAGVSQSPRYKVAKRGQDVALRCDPISGHVSLFWYQQALGQGPEFLTYFQNEAQLDKSGLPSDRFFAERPEGSVSTLKIQRTQQEDSAVYLCASSLVGGGYSYEQYFGPGTRLTVT.

There are a few counts of this clonotype. The rearrangement joins TRBV18 to TRBJ2-1; 7 bases map to TRBD2. This CDR3 is built from 17 residues. Looked up from germline, CDR1 is KGHSH and CDR2 is LQKENI. Trimming at V came to 2 bases and at J to 3 bases, leaving 10 bases not matched to a gene. CDR3 coding DNA: TGTGCCAGCTCACCATTTTCGGGAGGAGGTTACTACAATGAGCAGTTCTTC. This encodes CASSPFSGGGYYNEQFF.

This sequence joins TRBV29-1 and TRBJ2-5, with 10 positions matching TRBD2. The trim removed 3 bases at V and 11 bases at J, leaving 21 bases unmatched. Germline-derived CDR1 and CDR2 are SQVTM and ANQGSEA. CDR3 length: 17 residues. In nucleotides, the CDR3 is TGCAGCGTTGACCGGTCGCCTAGCGGGAGTACAAGCGATGAGCAGTACTTC. Amino acids: CSVDRSPSGSTSDEQYF.

This clonotype has a handful of counts. This chain joins TRBV29-1 and TRBJ2-3, with D hard to call. V lost 8 bases and J 2 bases, leaving 5 bases between the germline ends. This CDR3 is built from 10 residues. Germline CDR1 reads SQVTM; CDR2 reads ANQGSEA. In DNA form, the CDR3 reads TGCAGCACGATCACAGATACGCAGTATTTT. Residues: CSTITDTQYF.

The V and J genes are TRBV24-1 and TRBJ2-3; D unresolved. The CDR3 has 12 amino acids. Trimming stripped 4 bases from V and 5 bases from J, with 6 bases between. Germline assignment: CDR1 KGHDR and CDR2 SFDVKD. The DNA of the CDR3 is TGTGCCACCAGTGAACCCGAAGATACGCAGTATTTT. Protein product: CATSEPEDTQYF.

The chain carries TRBV7-2 and TRBJ1-6; possible D gene TRBD1, 5 bases. The CDR3 loop spans 13 amino acids. V was pared by 1 base and J by 16 bases, with 14 bases between. Germline values: CDR1 SGHTA, CDR2 FQGNSA. CDR3 sequence: CASSLVYDSPLHF. For the CDR3, the DNA is TGTGCCAGCAGCTTAGTCTACGACAGTCCTCTCCACTTT.

The CDR3 region has the DNA TGTGCCAGCAGCCTCGTCCGGGACAGTACCTACAATGAGCAGTTCTTC. Encoded protein: CASSLVRDSTYNEQFF. This rearrangement joins TRBV3-1 to TRBJ2-1, with 7 positions matching TRBD1. CDR1 and CDR2 (germline): LGHDT, YNNKEL (reference sequence). The junction had 8 bases not matched to a gene; V was cut back by 4 bases and J by 2 bases. The CDR3 spans 16 residues.

This clonotype was recorded a few times. This rearrangement joins TRBV7-2 to TRBJ2-1, with D hard to call. Germline loops: CDR1 SGHTA, CDR2 FQGNSA. CDR3 length: 15 residues. The V end was cut by 1 base, the J end by 0 bases, with 7 bases between. CDR3: CASSLVAVSYNEQFF. Written as DNA, the CDR3 is TGTGCCAGCAGCTTAGTGGCAGTCTCCTACAATGAGCAGTTCTTC. Full variable domain (rest looked up from reference TRBV7-2 and TRBJ2-1): GAGVSQSPSNKVTEKGKDVELRCDPISGHTALYWYRQSLGQGLEFLIYFQGNSAPDKSGLPSDRFSAERTGGSVSTLTIQRTQQEDSAVYLCASSLVAVSYNEQFFGPGTRLTVL.

This rearrangement joins TRBV13 to TRBJ2-1; 8 positions agree with TRBD1. The last part of the DNA fits TRBJ2-7 better; the J call may be wrong. This CDR3 contains 15 residues. The germline V gene has CDR1 PRHDT and CDR2 FYEKMQ (reference sequence). DNA of the CDR3: TGTGCCAGCAGCCCCAAGACAGGGGCCTACAATGAGCAGTACTTC. Encoded protein: CASSPKTGAYNEQYF.

This chain joins TRBV30 and TRBJ1-6; tentative D call: TRBD1 (5 bases). Germline V CDR1 and CDR2: GTSNPN, SVGIG (reference sequence). V lost 3 bases and J 5 bases, leaving 11 bases between the germline ends. The CDR3 loop spans 14 amino acids. The CDR3: CAWSSGTDNSPLHF. In nucleotides, the CDR3 is TGTGCCTGGAGCTCCGGGACGGATAATTCACCCCTCCACTTT.

A remark on this clonotype: Relative to the germline gene, one junction end is altered; a read error may explain this. The V call is TRBV27, the J call TRBJ2-7, with TRBD2 matching over 11 bases. Germline CDR1 and CDR2: MNHEY and SMNVEV (reference sequence). The CDR3 has 14 amino acids. This CDR3 reads CTSKTTSGTYEQYF. CDR3 DNA: TGTACCAGTAAAACGACTAGCGGGACCTACGAGCAGTACTTC.

CDR3 DNA sequence: TGTGCCAGCAGCCCTCGGGGGAGGTATGGCTACACCTTC. Its translation is CASSPRGRYGYTF. This chain uses TRBV27 with TRBJ1-2; weak D call: TRBD1 (5 bases). The CDR3 extends over 13 amino acids. V was cut by 6 bases and J by 5 bases, with 13 bases left in between. Germline V gene data show CDR1 as MNHEY and CDR2 as SMNVEV (reference sequence).

This sequence joins TRBV7-2 and TRBJ2-5; 7 nucleotides match TRBD1. The length of the CDR3 is 13 residues. After removal of 5 bases from V and 9 bases from J, the junction contained 9 bases not matched to a gene. Germline V gene lookup returns CDR1 SGHTA and CDR2 FQGNSA. CDR3 sequence: CASSPQGQEAQYF. The CDR3 nucleotides read TGTGCCAGCAGCCCACAGGGGCAGGAGGCCCAGTACTTC.

The chain links TRBV29-1 to TRBJ2-1; 9 positions agree with TRBD2. Germline CDR1 and CDR2: SQVTM and ANQGSEA. This CDR3 spans 15 amino acids. V was clipped by 5 bases and J by 7 bases; unmatched bases: 12. CDR3 region: CSVTQRASGTNEQFF. The CDR3 nucleotides read TGCAGCGTTACCCAGCGAGCTAGCGGGACAAATGAGCAGTTCTTC.

V and J are TRBV29-1 and TRBJ2-1; perhaps D is TRBD1 or TRBD2 (5 bases each). This CDR3 is built from 15 residues. Per the germline V gene, CDR1 is SQVTM and CDR2 is ANQGSEA. V lost 6 bases, J lost 0 bases, and 15 bases lay in between. CDR3 DNA sequence: TGCAGCGTCCTCGGGGCTAGAGGCTCCTACAATGAGCAGTTCTTC. This codes for CSVLGARGSYNEQFF.

The chain has TRBV5-1 and TRBJ1-2; possible D gene TRBD1, 6 bases. Trimming left V 0 bases short and J 8 bases short, with 14 bases between. CDR3 length: 14 residues. CDR1 SGHRS and CDR2 YFSETQ come from the germline V gene. The CDR3 spells CASSLAAGARGYTF. In DNA, the CDR3 is TGCGCCAGCAGCTTGGCCGCAGGGGCGCGCGGCTACACCTTC.

V usage is TRBV7-2 and J usage is TRBJ1-2; 9 positions agree with TRBD1. Looked up from germline, CDR1 is SGHTA and CDR2 is FQGNSA. The CDR3 loop spans 15 amino acids. The V gene end was trimmed by 5 bases and the J gene end by 4 bases; junction bases not matched to a gene: 8. The CDR3 spells CASSTGTGSGYGYTF. DNA of the CDR3: TGTGCCAGCAGCACCGGGACAGGGAGCGGCTATGGCTACACCTTC.

The J gene is TRBJ2-4, the V gene TRBV6-5; TRBD1 is a possible D gene (7 bases). Trimming cost V 3 bases and J 0 bases, with 9 bases left between them. Germline V gene lookup returns CDR1 MNHEY and CDR2 SVGAGI. The CDR3 runs to 15 residues. The CDR3 nucleotides read TGTGCCAGCAGTTATCAGGGGGGAGCCAAAAACATTCAGTACTTC. It is translated as CASSYQGGAKNIQYF.

The table lists this clonotype with many counts. The V and J genes are TRBV2 and TRBJ1-6, with D possibly being TRBD1 (6 bases). V lost 7 bases and J lost 7, with 14 bases in between. Germline V gene data show CDR1 as SNHLY and CDR2 as FYNNEI. This CDR3 is 14 amino acids long. The CDR3 region is CASTGSQGNSPLHF. In DNA form, the CDR3 reads TGTGCCAGCACTGGGTCCCAGGGGAATTCACCCCTCCACTTT.

This clonotype came up a few times. V and J are TRBV7-2 and TRBJ2-1; 9 bases are a match to TRBD2. The germline V gene has CDR1 SGHTA and CDR2 FQGNSA. CDR3 size: 13 residues. V lost 5 bases to trimming and J lost 7 bases; unmatched junction nucleotides: 3. The CDR3 spells CASSNSGSNEQFF. CDR3 in DNA: TGTGCCAGCAGCAATAGCGGGAGTAATGAGCAGTTCTTC.

As concerns this clonotype: A much larger clone sits a single nucleotide away, making a read error possible. This rearrangement joins TRBV4-3 to TRBJ2-3; unclear D gene. Trimming took 8 bases from V and 1 from J, leaving 19 bases between them. The CDR3 contains 16 residues. Germline values: CDR1 LGHNA, CDR2 YSLEER. This CDR3 reads CASGPTGSLGTDTQYF. The DNA for the CDR3 is TGCGCCAGCGGCCCCACCGGGTCCCTGGGCACAGATACGCAGTATTTT.

This clonotype was found a few times. The chain combines TRBV5-1 with TRBJ2-7; 14 positions agree with TRBD2. Germline V CDR1 and CDR2: SGHRS, YFSETQ. CDR3 size: 17 residues. With V trimmed by 3 bases and J by 2 bases, 7 bases remained unmatched. The CDR3 DNA is TGCGCCAGCAGCTCGACTAGCGGGAGGGCCGGAACCTACGAGCAGTACTTC. Protein sequence: CASSSTSGRAGTYEQYF.

J is TRBJ2-1 and V is TRBV7-2; D may be TRBD2 (5 bases). Germline CDR1 is SGHTA and CDR2 is FQGNSA. CDR3 length equals 16 residues. V was pared by 3 bases and J by 1 base, with 13 bases between. Here the CDR3 reads CASSLMAGLSYNEQFF. The CDR3 bases are TGTGCCAGCAGCTTGATGGCGGGTCTATCCTACAATGAGCAGTTCTTC. The full variable domain, rest sourced from reference TRBV7-2 and TRBJ2-1, is GAGVSQSPSNKVTEKGKDVELRCDPISGHTALYWYRQSLGQGLEFLIYFQGNSAPDKSGLPSDRFSAERTGGSVSTLTIQRTQQEDSAVYLCASSLMAGLSYNEQFFGPGTRLTVL.

This clonotype has more than one count but fewer than ten. This chain joins TRBV24-1 and TRBJ1-1; D gene unclear. Trimming pared 8 bases from V and 4 bases from J, leaving 1 base between. The length of the CDR3 is 9 residues. Germline CDR1 reads KGHDR; CDR2 reads SFDVKD. As DNA, the CDR3 is TGTGCCACCATCACTGAAGCTTTCTTT. This translates into CATITEAFF.